Shown below are 17 T cell receptor beta chains from a single sample sequenced in a study of blood T cell repertoires in COVID-19. Repertoires were generated with immunoSEQ multiplex PCR, while TCRdb's copy carries only in-frame clones and drops some. This sample has roughly 180,000 clones, with approximately 82% found just once. Sequencing was carried out using PBMCs or T cells enriched from blood (not recorded which). These receptors were taken from a woman in her 50s who had recovered from COVID-19.

The rearrangement uses TRBV28 and TRBJ2-1, with 10 bases identical to TRBD1. Looked up from germline, CDR1 is MDHEN and CDR2 is SYDVKM. Trimming cost V 3 bases and J 8 bases; bases outside gene matches: 10. The CDR3 runs to 16 residues. CDR3 loop: CASSFPGTGERHEQFF. CDR3 nucleotide sequence: TGTGCCAGCAGTTTCCCCGGGACAGGGGAGAGGCATGAGCAGTTCTTC.

The chain recombines TRBV19 with TRBJ1-3; D is unclear. The ends were cut back, 5 bases at V and 0 bases at J, with 17 bases in the middle. Germline CDR1 is LNHDA and CDR2 is SQIVND (reference sequence). The CDR3 runs 17 residues. Written as DNA, the CDR3 is TGTGCCAGTAGTTCCCCGGGTCTCGCATACTCTGGAAACACCATATATTTT. This translates into CASSSPGLAYSGNTIYF. Variable domain in full (rest from reference TRBV19 and TRBJ1-3): DGGITQSPKYLFRKEGQNVTLSCEQNLNHDAMYWYRQDPGQGLRLIYYSQIVNDFQKGDIAEGYSVSREKKESFPLTVTSAQKNPTAFYLCASSSPGLAYSGNTIYFGEGSWLTVV.

The chain is built from TRBV9 and TRBJ2-5; TRBD2 aligns across 8 bases. CDR3 length: 16 residues. The ends lost 0 bases at V and 5 bases at J; junction bases unmatched: 9. The germline V gene has CDR1 SGDLS and CDR2 YYNGEE. The CDR3 region is CASSVGPGGPEETQYF. CDR3 bases: TGTGCCAGCAGCGTAGGTCCGGGGGGGCCGGAGGAGACCCAGTACTTC.

CDR3 DNA: TGTGCCACGACTACGTCCTATGGCTACACCTTC. Its translation: CATTTSYGYTF. This chain uses TRBV30 with TRBJ1-2; D is unresolved. The V end was cut by 8 bases, the J end by 4 bases, with 11 bases between. Germline CDR1 GTSNPN, CDR2 SVGIG (reference sequence). CDR3 length: 11 amino acids. Variable domain in full (rest from reference TRBV30 and TRBJ1-2): SQTIHQWPATLVQPVGSPLSLECTVEGTSNPNLYWYRQAAGRGLQLLFYSVGIGQISSEVPQNLSASRPQDRQFILSSKKLLLSDSGFYLCATTTSYGYTFGSGTRLTVV.

For this clone: This same CDR3 is encoded by further DNA sequences in the sample. The V and J genes are TRBV12-3 or TRBV12-4 and TRBJ2-3, with D uncertain. Trimming removed 6 bases at V and 6 bases at J, with 7 bases between. There are 11 residues in the CDR3. CDR3 DNA: TGTGCCAGCAGCTTTTTGGATACGCAGTATTTT. Amino acids: CASSFLDTQYF.

The V and J genes are TRBV7-2 and TRBJ1-4; 8 bases align to TRBD1. V dropped 5 bases and J dropped 8; count of bases not matched to a gene: 10. CDR3 size: 15 residues. In germline, CDR1 is SGHTA, CDR2 FQGNSA. The CDR3 DNA sequence: TGTGCCAGCAGCCGCCTGACAGGGGTGGGAGAAAAACTGTTTTTT. This sequence encodes CASSRLTGVGEKLFF.

The rearrangement joins TRBV11-2 to TRBJ2-3; TRBD2 matches at 11 bases. There are 16 residues in the CDR3. Germline assignment: CDR1 SGHAT and CDR2 FQNNGV. The V gene end was trimmed by 1 base and the J gene end by 2 bases; junction bases not matched to a gene: 2. CDR3 in amino acids: CASSLGLAGLTDTQYF. CDR3 DNA sequence: TGTGCCAGCAGCTTAGGACTAGCGGGACTCACAGATACGCAGTATTTT. Full variable domain (remainder filled in from reference TRBV11-2 and TRBJ2-3): EAGVAQSPRYKIIEKRQSVAFWCNPISGHATLYWYQQILGQGPKLLIQFQNNGVVDDSQLPKDRFSAERLKGVDSTLKIQPAKLEDSAVYLCASSLGLAGLTDTQYFGPGTRLTVL.

The V gene is TRBV6-5, the J gene TRBJ2-2; possibly TRBD2 for D (5 bases). CDR1 MNHEY and CDR2 SVGAGI come from the germline V gene. The V end lost 2 bases, the J end lost 0 bases, and 7 bases lay between the germline ends. This CDR3 is 15 amino acids long. The CDR3 DNA follows: TGTGCCAGCAGTTACGAGGGAGCGAACACCGGGGAGCTGTTTTTT. Translated: CASSYEGANTGELFF.

The table lists this clone with a count of one. This chain uses TRBV27 with TRBJ1-1, with 7 bases aligning to TRBD1. Germline V lookup: CDR1 MNHEY, CDR2 SMNVEV (reference sequence). The length of the CDR3 is 14 residues. The V gene end was trimmed by 6 bases and the J gene end by 6 bases; junction bases not matched to a gene: 10. Here the CDR3 reads CASSLQGNIAEAFF. CDR3 DNA sequence: TGTGCCAGCAGCCTACAGGGGAATATCGCTGAAGCTTTCTTT.

The chain carries TRBV7-3 and TRBJ1-5; 8 bases fit TRBD1. The CDR3 is 17 amino acids. Germline loops: CDR1 SGHTA, CDR2 FQGTGA. Unmatched junction bases numbered 9, after V lost 1 base and J lost 4 bases. The CDR3 DNA sequence: TGTGCCAGCAGCTTAATAGTAAGGACAGGGACGAATCAGCCCCAGCATTTT. This translates into CASSLIVRTGTNQPQHF.

The CDR3 sequence: CASSLAWGGQPQHF. Here the CDR3 DNA reads TGTGCCAGCAGCTTAGCGTGGGGGGGTCAGCCCCAGCATTTT. V gene TRBV7-2 combines with J gene TRBJ1-5; D is possibly TRBD1 (5 bases). In germline, CDR1 is SGHTA, CDR2 FQGNSA. The CDR3 has 14 amino acids. V shed 0 bases and J shed 6 bases, with 9 bases lying between them. The variable domain in full, with the rest retrieved from reference TRBV7-2 and TRBJ1-5, is GAGVSQSPSNKVTEKGKDVELRCDPISGHTALYWYRQSLGQGLEFLIYFQGNSAPDKSGLPSDRFSAERTGGSVSTLTIQRTQQEDSAVYLCASSLAWGGQPQHFGDGTRLSIL.

The gene calls are TRBV28 and TRBJ1-6; TRBD1 matches 8 bases. The CDR3 covers 14 residues. The V gene end was trimmed by 8 bases and the J gene end by 10 bases; junction bases not matched to a gene: 10. The germline CDR1 and CDR2 sequences are MDHEN and SYDVKM. CDR3 in DNA: TGTGCCAGCCAACTACCCGACAGGGGATCACCCCTCCACTTT. Encoded protein: CASQLPDRGSPLHF.

This chain joins TRBV10-3 and TRBJ1-1; TRBD1 is a possible D gene (6 bases). This CDR3 is built from 12 residues. V was shortened by 11 bases and J by 6 bases, with 16 bases between the two germline ends. Germline loops: CDR1 ENHRY, CDR2 SYGVKD. The CDR3 nucleotides are TGTGCCGTCACCCGGGACAATGCTGAAGCTTTCTTT. As protein: CAVTRDNAEAFF.

This clone appeared once. The CDR3 loop reads CASRETGRGGYTF. For the CDR3, the DNA is TGTGCCAGCAGGGAAACAGGGAGGGGCGGCTACACCTTC. The chain has TRBV12-3 or TRBV12-4 and TRBJ1-2; a weak D match, TRBD1 (6 bases). Trimming removed 6 bases from V and 8 bases from J, with 16 bases in between. The length of the CDR3 is 13 residues.

This chain joins TRBV27 and TRBJ2-4; TRBD2 might be the D (6 bases). CDR1 is MNHEY and CDR2 is SMNVEV in the germline V gene (reference sequence). The CDR3 loop spans 15 amino acids. V dropped 5 bases and J dropped 1 base, with 12 bases sitting between them. The CDR3 is CASSPRGTAKNIQYF. CDR3 sequence (DNA): TGTGCCAGCAGTCCCCGCGGGACGGCCAAAAACATTCAGTACTTC.

The chain couples TRBV9 to TRBJ1-2; TRBD1 is a possible D gene (5 bases). The CDR3 spans 15 residues. The germline CDR1 and CDR2 sequences are SGDLS and YYNGEE. The germline V and J ends were trimmed by 4 bases and 5 bases, with 18 bases remaining between them. The CDR3 DNA follows: TGTGCCAGCAGCCCCCCGCCGGCGGGACTGTATGGCTACACCTTC. Encoded protein: CASSPPPAGLYGYTF.

CDR3 loop: CASSQETGRARNEQFF. As DNA, the CDR3 is TGCGCCAGCAGCCAAGAAACCGGGAGGGCCCGCAATGAGCAGTTCTTC. J is TRBJ2-1 and V is TRBV4-3; 8 bases line up with TRBD2. Losses at the gene ends were 0 bases for V and 6 bases for J; bases not matched to a gene: 7. The CDR3 is 16 amino acids. Germline CDR1 reads LGHNA; CDR2 reads YSLEER.